These 10 T cell receptor beta chains were sequenced from one sample in a study of siplizumab effects on memory and regulatory T cells. Sequencing was performed with immunoSEQ multiplex PCR; in TCRdb, only in-frame clones are kept and a portion is missing. This sample has over 95,000 clones; approximately 92% occur once, and the top ten carry over 0.15%. The sequenced material came from non-Treg CD4+ T cells sorted from blood. These receptors all come from a human donor in good health.

The V gene is TRBV5-1, the J gene TRBJ1-4, with D unclear. V lost 0 bases and J lost 7, with 7 bases in between. The CDR3 loop spans 13 amino acids. Per germline, CDR1 SGHRS and CDR2 YFSETQ. The CDR3 DNA follows: TGCGCCAGCAGCTTGGCGGCTCGTGAAAAACTGTTTTTT. It encodes CASSLAAREKLFF.

The DNA for the CDR3 is TGTGCCAGCTCACCGAGGGACCGTGACACAGATACGCAGTATTTT. As protein: CASSPRDRDTDTQYF. This chain joins TRBV18 and TRBJ2-3; either TRBD1 or TRBD2 may fit D (5 bases each). Trimming cost V 3 bases and J 2 bases, with 12 bases left between them. This CDR3 has 15 amino acids. Per the germline V gene, CDR1 is KGHSH and CDR2 is LQKENI. The variable domain in full, with the rest retrieved from reference TRBV18 and TRBJ2-3, is NAGVMQNPRHLVRRRGQEARLRCSPMKGHSHVYWYRQLPEEGLKFMVYLQKENIIDESGMPKERFSAEFPKEGPSILRIQQVVRGDSAAYFCASSPRDRDTDTQYFGPGTRLTVL.

This chain joins TRBV5-1 and TRBJ1-2, with D possibly TRBD1 on 5 matching bases. The CDR3 totals 13 residues. The germline V gene encodes CDR1 SGHRS and CDR2 YFSETQ. V lost 2 bases and J lost 7, with 12 bases in between. The CDR3 DNA is TGCGCCAGCAGCTTAGACGGGGCACCTGGCTACACCTTC. Translated: CASSLDGAPGYTF.

This chain links TRBV11-2 with TRBJ2-7, with a possible D match to TRBD1 (6 bases). V shed 2 bases and J shed 4 bases, with 24 bases lying between them. The CDR3 is made up of 18 amino acids. Germline values: CDR1 SGHAT, CDR2 FQNNGV. CDR3 sequence reads: CASSLTDPGQSRDYEQYF. CDR3 bases: TGTGCCAGCAGCTTAACTGATCCGGGACAAAGTAGGGATTACGAGCAGTACTTC.

The rearrangement joins TRBV19 to TRBJ1-4; D unresolved. The V gene's germline CDR1 is LNHDA and CDR2 SQIVND (reference sequence). The V gene lost 10 bases and the J gene lost 8 bases, with 23 bases spanning the gap. CDR3 length equals 15 residues. Here the CDR3 DNA reads TGTGCCATCATACCCTTGAGTTATGGGTGGGAAAAACTGTTTTTT. Amino acids: CAIIPLSYGWEKLFF. The full variable domain, its missing parts supplied by reference TRBV19 and TRBJ1-4, is DGGITQSPKYLFRKEGQNVTLSCEQNLNHDAMYWYRQDPGQGLRLIYYSQIVNDFQKGDIAEGYSVSREKKESFPLTVTSAQKNPTAFYLCAIIPLSYGWEKLFFGSGTQLSVL.

This chain joins TRBV12-5 and TRBJ1-3; D is unresolved. In germline, CDR1 is LGHNT, CDR2 FRNRAP. V lost 7 bases, J lost 2 bases, and 15 bases lay in between. CDR3 length: 15 amino acids. CDR3: CASARTGSPGNTIYF. DNA of the CDR3: TGTGCTAGTGCCCGAACGGGGAGCCCTGGAAACACCATATATTTT. Using reference TRBV12-5 and TRBJ1-3 for the parts outside the CDR3, the full variable domain is DARVTQTPRHKVTEMGQEVTMRCQPILGHNTVFWYRQTMMQGLELLAYFRNRAPLDDSGMPKDRFSAEMPDATLATLKIQPSEPRDSAVYFCASARTGSPGNTIYFGEGSWLTVV.

V gene TRBV28 combines with J gene TRBJ1-2; D call uncertain. V dropped 4 bases and J dropped 5 bases, with 14 bases sitting between them. This CDR3 comprises 14 residues. Germline V CDR1 and CDR2: MDHEN, SYDVKM. The CDR3 loop is CASSYPMKGYGYTF. CDR3 coding DNA: TGTGCCAGCAGTTACCCGATGAAGGGTTATGGCTACACCTTC.

This sequence joins TRBV6-8 and TRBJ1-5, with 8 positions matching TRBD1. J was trimmed by 7 bases and V by 6 bases; bases with no gene match: 14. This CDR3 is built from 16 residues. Germline V gene sequence: CDR1 MNHGY, CDR2 SAAAGT. The DNA for the CDR3 is TGTGCCAGCAGCTTCGCCTTATCAGGGGGCAGGCAGCCCCAGCATTTT. Protein product: CASSFALSGGRQPQHF.

The chain combines TRBV4-1 with TRBJ2-5; 7 bases are shared with TRBD1. Germline trimming cut 1 base from V and 3 bases from J; bases unmatched to any gene: 8. From germline, CDR1 is MGHRA and CDR2 YSYEKL. The CDR3 covers 16 residues. CDR3 protein: CASSQGAGTAKETQYF. The CDR3 DNA sequence: TGCGCCAGCAGCCAAGGCGCAGGGACAGCTAAAGAGACCCAGTACTTC.

The rearrangement links TRBV7-2 to TRBJ2-7, with D possibly being TRBD1 (6 bases). The germline V gene encodes CDR1 SGHTA and CDR2 FQGNSA. CDR3 length: 16 amino acids. Trimming left V 5 bases short and J 1 base short, with 18 bases between. The CDR3 is CASSPWGRTGSYEQYF. The CDR3 DNA is TGTGCCAGCAGCCCTTGGGGCAGAACAGGGTCCTACGAGCAGTACTTC.